The clone carrying this T cell receptor (beta chain) was observed a handful of times. This sample was taken from a study of blood T cell repertoires in COVID-19. For the study at large: Sample material is recorded as cDNA or gDNA derived from T cells, B-cell-depleted T cells, or PBMCs.

Measured with immunoSEQ multiplex PCR; TCRdb has only the in-frame clones, and not every one. This sample carries around 230,000 clones, around 88% of them seen once, and the ten largest clones take around 3.3%. V dropped 2 bases and J dropped 6 bases, with 11 bases sitting between them. Germline V gives CDR1 MDHEN, CDR2 SYDVKM. The length of the CDR3 is 14 residues. All enrollees were roughly 18 to 90 years old and from about two dozen US areas. This rearrangement joins TRBV28 to TRBJ1-5; tentatively, D is TRBD1 (6 bases). The specimen sequenced was PBMCs or T cells enriched from blood (not recorded which). This sequence originates from a middle-aged woman with acute COVID-19. CDR3 amino acids: CASSLRGGPQPQHF. Here the CDR3 DNA reads TGTGCCAGCAGTTTACGGGGGGGCCCTCAGCCCCAGCATTTT.